This T cell receptor beta chain was documented in a study of T cells after posttransplantation cyclophosphamide (dated by TCRdb to 2016 to 2017). Regarding the study in general: T cell repertoire reconstitution was tracked by TRB sequencing after myeloablative bone marrow transplantation in which posttransplantation cyclophosphamide was used as GVHD prophylaxis. TRB sequencing was performed on blood from all 35 or so PTCy patients with 1-year posttransplant specimens. Public TRB sequences were checked against a database of over 3,500 sequences associated with responses to pathogens, tumor antigens, self-antigens and alloantigens. Because TRA and TRB clonality correlated tightly in 9 samples, the subsequent TCR analyses were limited to TRB only. TRB sequencing was also done on up to 3 additional blood samples from 2 to 5.2 years after transplant in 3 patients, and on pretransplant blood from several patients. Antigen receptor sequencing covered samples from roughly 40 PTCy-treated patients and 16 of their related bone marrow donors. Findings and caveats that apply to the study as a whole: Across approximately 41 patients, TRB clonality was highly associated with recipient CMV seropositivity and CMV reactivation, and PTCy diversity was similar to diversity in CNI/methotrexate controls. The TRB repertoires of T cells infiltrating skin or the GI tract showed only limited overlap with the TRB repertoires found in blood. Donor-recipient similarity was low at 1-2 months but rose over the first year, and later blood repertoires were often dominated by donor CD8+ memory clones.

The control cohort consisted of approximately 10 patients who had myeloablative marrow transplants with methotrexate plus a calcineurin inhibitor and who were sampled 1 year after transplant. Mononuclear cells from peripheral blood and bone marrow were separated by Ficoll-Hypaque density centrifugation and then cryopreserved. Reading the germline V gene (reference sequence) gives CDR1 GTSNPN and CDR2 SVGIG. Including cysteine and phenylalanine, the CDR3 has 13 amino acids. The read is trimmed to its CDR3 DNA, 39 bases read in frame from base 1. V is cut by 0 bases and J by 5 bases, and the space between the germline ends is 10 bases. In regard to this clone: The antigen it binds to is not known. Per-base quality was not reported, and no clone a single base away is much larger than it.

TRB sequencing used genomic DNA with the immunoSEQ assay at survey resolution or the hsTCRB kit. Turning to the authors' computational methods: The immunoSEQ software handled initial read processing, and the LymphoSeq R package was used for repertoire analyses. Clonality was calculated as 1 minus normalized Shannon entropy, and the Gini coefficient was also calculated for each TRB dataset. To infer phenotypes in unsorted samples, TRB sequences from sorted subsets of the recipient or donor were mapped onto the unsorted samples of the same recipient. TCRdb took this table from immuneACCESS and kept in-frame rearrangements with V and J called. Such tables lack part of the clones; where checked against another copy, unresolved V genes explain under half of the gap, and the rest is unexplained. The DNA was the basis for D and trimming; V, J and clone size are from that table. The sample profile shows roughly 19,000 clones; 80% to 90% of them were found once. Under 2% of the sample is held by the ten biggest clonotypes.

Sequences were derived from PBMCs, sampled around 390 days after allogeneic stem cell transplant with calcineurin inhibitor and methotrexate. This sequence uses TRBV30 and TRBJ1-2; no confident D gene assignment can be made. This receptor was identified in a female patient between 25 and 45 years old who received an allogeneic stem cell transplant from an unrelated donor, was CMV-positive, and had acute and chronic GVHD. After transplantation, some T cells may belong to the graft donor instead of the recipient. The CDR3 protein is CAWSVPVTYGYTF. Here is the DNA: TGTGCCTGGAGTGTACCTGTTACTTATGGCTACACCTTC.